The 15 T cell receptor beta chains given below trace back to one sample, sequenced in a study of blood T cell repertoires in COVID-19. Sequenced by immunoSEQ multiplex PCR; TCRdb stores in-frame clones only, minus some. The repertoire holds around 250,000 clones, with more than 75% as singletons. The source material was PBMCs or T cells enriched from blood (not recorded which). Receptors were obtained from a woman in her 50s who had been exposed to COVID-19.

The chain is built from TRBV24-1 and TRBJ1-1; TRBD1 matches 9 bases. The V gene's germline CDR1 is KGHDR and CDR2 SFDVKD. This CDR3 region has 14 residues. V shed 9 bases and J 1 base; nucleotides not matched to a gene: 5. The CDR3 DNA sequence: TGTGCCACCCAGGACAGGGGCGGGAACACTGAAGCTTTCTTT. As protein: CATQDRGGNTEAFF.

The chain employs TRBV5-5 and TRBJ1-1, with TRBD1 matching over 9 bases. The CDR3 length is 13 residues. Germline V gives CDR1 SGHKS, CDR2 YYEKEE (reference sequence). V lost 4 bases to trimming and J lost 7 bases; unmatched junction nucleotides: 5. The CDR3 is CASSLRGQGEAFF. CDR3 DNA sequence: TGTGCCAGCAGCCTGCGGGGACAGGGTGAAGCTTTCTTT.

As DNA, the CDR3 is TGTGCCAGCTCACGGGCAGGGGGTGCCACTGAAGCTTTCTTT. Its translation: CASSRAGGATEAFF. This rearrangement joins TRBV18 to TRBJ1-1; TRBD1 agrees at 7 bases. With 4 bases clipped from V and 4 bases from J, the junction kept 6 bases outside the gene matches. The CDR3 has 14 residues. Per the germline V gene, CDR1 is KGHSH and CDR2 is LQKENI. The whole variable domain, filled in from reference TRBV18 and TRBJ1-1, reads NAGVMQNPRHLVRRRGQEARLRCSPMKGHSHVYWYRQLPEEGLKFMVYLQKENIIDESGMPKERFSAEFPKEGPSILRIQQVVRGDSAAYFCASSRAGGATEAFFGQGTRLTVV.

This chain joins TRBV13 and TRBJ2-3; D is perhaps TRBD1 (6 bases). Trimming removed 4 bases from V and 3 bases from J, with 17 bases in between. Germline V gene data show CDR1 as PRHDT and CDR2 as FYEKMQ (reference sequence). This CDR3 has 16 residues. The CDR3 sequence is CASSSRSFQGTDTQYF. The CDR3 nucleotides are TGTGCCAGCAGCTCCAGGAGCTTCCAGGGGACAGATACGCAGTATTTT.

The chain uses TRBV7-2 and TRBJ2-7; 10 positions agree with TRBD2. The CDR3 loop spans 16 amino acids. Germline CDR1 and CDR2: SGHTA and FQGNSA. The trim removed 0 bases at V and 2 bases at J, leaving 4 bases unmatched. In DNA form, the CDR3 reads TGTGCCAGCAGCTTAGCCAGCGGGGGGGGTCCCTACGAGCAGTACTTC. It yields the protein CASSLASGGGPYEQYF.

This chain joins TRBV19 and TRBJ1-2, with 7 bases identical to TRBD1. Germline V gene sequence: CDR1 LNHDA, CDR2 SQIVND (reference sequence). The CDR3 sequence is 14 residues long. V shed 7 bases and J 5 bases; nucleotides not matched to a gene: 10. This CDR3 reads CASTTDRLGYGYTF. The CDR3 DNA follows: TGTGCCAGTACCACGGACAGGCTCGGTTATGGCTACACCTTC.

This chain's CDR3 is CASRTGDRDLGGYTF. CDR3 coding DNA: TGCGCCAGCCGCACCGGGGACAGGGACTTAGGTGGCTACACCTTC. The gene calls are TRBV5-1 and TRBJ1-2, with 9 bases aligning to TRBD1. The CDR3 consists of 15 residues. V lost 7 bases, J lost 7 bases, and 14 bases stayed unmatched. Germline values: CDR1 SGHRS, CDR2 YFSETQ.

This clone was seen a single time. This chain links TRBV5-4 with TRBJ1-2, with D possibly TRBD1 on 6 matching bases. Trimming removed 4 bases at V and 4 bases at J, with 17 bases between. From germline, CDR1 is SGHNT and CDR2 YYREEE (reference sequence). The CDR3 covers 15 residues. CDR3 bases: TGTGCCAGCAGCCGGGAGGCCAGGGGAAGCTATGGCTACACCTTC. Amino acids: CASSREARGSYGYTF.

The chain uses TRBV10-3 and TRBJ2-3, with 8 bases fitting TRBD2. V lost 3 bases, J lost 5 bases, and 10 bases stayed unmatched. This CDR3 has 16 amino acids. From germline, CDR1 is ENHRY and CDR2 SYGVKD. The CDR3 spells CAISDPPAGVEDTQYF. The CDR3 nucleotides read TGTGCCATCAGTGACCCCCCAGCGGGGGTGGAAGATACGCAGTATTTT.

The chain couples TRBV30 to TRBJ2-7; possible D gene TRBD1, 6 bases. This CDR3 contains 13 residues. The V end lost 5 bases, the J end lost 1 base, and 12 bases lay between the germline ends. CDR1 and CDR2 (germline): GTSNPN, SVGIG (reference sequence). The CDR3 is CAWDPGVSYEQYF. Here the CDR3 DNA reads TGTGCCTGGGACCCAGGGGTATCCTACGAGCAGTACTTC. The full variable domain, in which reference TRBV30 and TRBJ2-7 provide the parts outside the CDR3, is SQTIHQWPATLVQPVGSPLSLECTVEGTSNPNLYWYRQAAGRGLQLLFYSVGIGQISSEVPQNLSASRPQDRQFILSSKKLLLSDSGFYLCAWDPGVSYEQYFGPGTRLTVT.

The rearrangement links TRBV9 to TRBJ2-1; 7 bases align to TRBD2. V gave up 4 bases and J gave up 1 base; unmatched junction bases: 14. Per germline, CDR1 SGDLS and CDR2 YYNGEE. This CDR3 spans 18 amino acids. This chain's CDR3 is CASSPRSSGVGSYNEQFF. The CDR3 nucleotides read TGTGCCAGCAGCCCGAGGTCGAGCGGGGTCGGGTCCTACAATGAGCAGTTCTTC.

J is TRBJ2-5 and V is TRBV7-9, with 8 bases matching TRBD2. CDR1 SEHNR and CDR2 FQNEAQ come from the germline V gene (reference sequence). The CDR3 covers 16 residues. The V gene end was trimmed by 5 bases and the J gene end by 0 bases; junction bases not matched to a gene: 8. CDR3 DNA sequence: TGTGCCAGCAGCCCAACGACTAGCGTGTACCAAGAGACCCAGTACTTC. This gives the protein CASSPTTSVYQETQYF.

The J gene is TRBJ1-3, the V gene TRBV6-2 or TRBV6-3, with TRBD1 identical over 7 bases. V was clipped by 5 bases and J by 0 bases; unmatched bases: 10. The CDR3 sequence is 17 residues long. CDR1 and CDR2 from the germline V gene are MNHEY and SVGEGT. The CDR3 sequence: CASSPSTTGSSGNTIYF. Written as DNA, the CDR3 is TGTGCCAGCAGTCCCTCAACGACAGGGAGCTCTGGAAACACCATATATTTT.

This clone was found once. The V call is TRBV27, the J call TRBJ1-3, with D possibly being TRBD1 (6 bases). CDR3 length equals 15 residues. Looked up from germline, CDR1 is MNHEY and CDR2 is SMNVEV (reference sequence). The CDR3 DNA sequence: TGTGCTACTCAGGGGCGGACCCCCTCTGGAAACACCATATATTTT. Protein product: CATQGRTPSGNTIYF.

This chain uses TRBV5-6 with TRBJ2-6; D may be TRBD1 (6 bases). This CDR3 is 16 amino acids long. Germline V gene sequence: CDR1 SGHDT, CDR2 YYEEEE. V was clipped by 4 bases and J by 4 bases, with 15 bases between them. CDR3 amino acids: CASSAFGGFGANVLTF. DNA for the CDR3: TGTGCCAGCAGCGCTTTTGGGGGCTTCGGGGCCAACGTCCTGACTTTC.